Listed below are T cell receptor beta chains from one sample, sequenced in a study of blood T cell repertoires in COVID-19. Assay: immunoSEQ multiplex PCR; the TCRdb copy retains only in-frame clones and omits some. The sample records about 140,000 clones, around 89% being singletons. Sample: peripheral blood. These receptors originate from a woman aged 80 or over with acute or convalescent COVID-19. The CDR3 runs from the conserved cysteine through the conserved F or W. The order of the fields is clone size, V gene, D gene, J gene, CDR3 length, CDR3 DNA, CDR3 protein. D genes are given only for firm matches. Only some rows state a clone size, as once, few, many or a class for expanded clones.

NA,TRBV12-3/TRBV12-4,TRBD1,TRBJ1-2,13,TGTGCCAGCAGTATGACAGGGGGCAGGGGCTACACCTTC,CASSMTGGRGYTF
NA,TRBV18,NA,TRBJ2-7,14,TGTGCCAGCTCACCACCGCCAGGGACTTACGAGCAGTACTTC,CASSPPPGTYEQYF
NA,TRBV29-1,NA,TRBJ1-1,13,TGCAGCGTTGAAGCAGGTATGAACACTGAAGCTTTCTTT,CSVEAGMNTEAFF
NA,TRBV5-6,NA,TRBJ1-6,14,TGTGCCAGCAGCTTGGTTGGGGGGTACTCACCCCTCCACTTT,CASSLVGGYSPLHF
NA,TRBV9,NA,TRBJ2-3,14,TGTGCCAGCAGCGGTACAGCTAGCACAGATACGCAGTATTTT,CASSGTASTDTQYF
NA,TRBV7-8,TRBD1,TRBJ1-4,15,TGTGCCAGCAGCCTGGAGACAGGGAGGAGTGAAAAACTGTTTTTT,CASSLETGRSEKLFF
NA,TRBV9,NA,TRBJ2-2,14,TGTGCCAGCAGCGTAGTCAGGGCCGGCGGGGAGCTGTTTTTT,CASSVVRAGGELFF
NA,TRBV4-1,TRBD1,TRBJ1-2,16,TGCGCCAGCAGCCAAGGAGGACAGGCAAATAACTATGGCTACACCTTC,CASSQGGQANNYGYTF
NA,TRBV5-1,NA,TRBJ2-6,15,TGCGCCAGCAGCTTGGGGCAGGATGGGGCCAACGTCCTGACTTTC,CASSLGQDGANVLTF
NA,TRBV4-3,NA,TRBJ1-5,16,TGCGCCAGCAGCCAGGAATATAGACAGAGCAATCAGCCCCAGCATTTT,CASSQEYRQSNQPQHF
NA,TRBV30,NA,TRBJ1-4,15,TGTGCCCGGGGGGGGGCAGGCCCAACTAATGAAAAACTGTTTTTT,CARGGAGPTNEKLFF
NA,TRBV21-1,NA,TRBJ1-6,16,TGTGCCAGCAGCTCCGACGGGTACTGGTCCAATTCACCCCTCCACTTT,CASSSDGYWSNSPLHF
NA,TRBV6-5,TRBD1,TRBJ1-2,13,TGTGCCAGCAGACAGGGGGCTAAGTATGGCTACACCTTC,CASRQGAKYGYTF
NA,TRBV6-5,TRBD1,TRBJ1-6,14,TGTGCCAGCAGTCAGGACAGGGATAATTCACCCCTCCACTTT,CASSQDRDNSPLHF
NA,TRBV6-5,TRBD2,TRBJ2-5,15,TGTGCCAGCAGGGGTAGCGGGGTAATATGGGAGACCCAGTACTTC,CASRGSGVIWETQYF
NA,TRBV7-2,TRBD1,TRBJ1-5,14,TGTGCCAGCAGCCTTAGACAGGGGCATCAGCCCCAGCATTTT,CASSLRQGHQPQHF
many,TRBV2,TRBD2,TRBJ2-3,15,TGTGCCAGCAGTGAATTTGCTAGCGGGGGTGATACGCAGTATTTT,CASSEFASGGDTQYF
NA,TRBV7-9,NA,TRBJ2-7,13,TGTGCCAGCAGCTTAGCACAGTCCTACGAGCAGTACTTC,CASSLAQSYEQYF
NA,TRBV5-1,TRBD2,TRBJ2-5,13,TGCGCCAGCAGCTCTCTAGCGGGGGAGACCCAGTACTTC,CASSSLAGETQYF
NA,TRBV9,TRBD1,TRBJ1-2,15,TGTGCCAGCAGCAACACAGGGGGGCTAACCTATGGCTACACCTTC,CASSNTGGLTYGYTF
NA,TRBV7-9,NA,TRBJ1-1,13,TGTGCCAGCAGCTTCTTTCAGGCAACTGAAGCTTTCTTT,CASSFFQATEAFF
NA,TRBV7-8,NA,TRBJ1-3,15,TGTGCCAGCAGCCGATCGGAGAGCTCTGGAAACACCATATATTTT,CASSRSESSGNTIYF
once,TRBV6-5,TRBD1,TRBJ1-5,13,TGTGCCAGCAGTTACGACAGGGCACAGCCCCAGCATTTT,CASSYDRAQPQHF
NA,TRBV28,TRBD1,TRBJ1-2,19,TGTGCCAGCACCCTTACGACCGGGACAGGGGGGGATGTTAACTATGGCTACACCTTC,CASTLTTGTGGDVNYGYTF
NA,TRBV27,TRBD1,TRBJ1-2,17,TGTGCCAGCAGTTTATCCCTAGCACAGGGGAAAAATGGGGGCTACACCTTC,CASSLSLAQGKNGGYTF
NA,TRBV5-6,TRBD1,TRBJ2-2,15,TGTGCCAGCAGCTTGGGACAGGGGAACACCGGGGAGCTGTTTTTT,CASSLGQGNTGELFF
NA,TRBV19,NA,TRBJ2-7,16,TGTGCCAGTAGTACCCCGAGGAGCGGTGAGGCCTACGAGCAGTACTTC,CASSTPRSGEAYEQYF
NA,TRBV6-5,NA,TRBJ1-2,13,TGTGCCAGCACTCGGGGGGAGGGCTATGGCTACACCTTC,CASTRGEGYGYTF
NA,TRBV5-1,TRBD2,TRBJ2-3,15,TGCGCCAGCAGTCTACCTAGCGGTAGCACAGATACGCAGTATTTT,CASSLPSGSTDTQYF
NA,TRBV29-1,TRBD2,TRBJ2-1,14,TGCAGCGTTGGGTGGCGGGGGGATCTTAATGAGCAGTTCTTC,CSVGWRGDLNEQFF
NA,TRBV6-6,TRBD1,TRBJ2-1,16,TGTGCCAGCAGTCGACCGGGACAGGGGAAGGACAATGAGCAGTTCTTC,CASSRPGQGKDNEQFF
NA,TRBV6-2/TRBV6-3,NA,TRBJ1-3,14,TGTGCCAGCAGTAGAGCGACGGAGGGAAACACCATATATTTT,CASSRATEGNTIYF
NA,TRBV7-9,NA,TRBJ2-7,13,TGTGCCAGCAGCTTAGCGGGGGGTTACGAGCAGTACTTC,CASSLAGGYEQYF
NA,TRBV3-1/TRBV3-2,TRBD1,TRBJ2-7,12,TGTGCCAGCAGCCAACGGGACAGGGGATTGTACTTC,CASSQRDRGLYF
NA,TRBV5-1,TRBD2,TRBJ2-1,15,TGCGCCAGCAGCTTTATAGCGGGGGGGTGGAATGAGCAGTTCTTC,CASSFIAGGWNEQFF
NA,TRBV25-1,TRBD1,TRBJ1-1,14,TGTGCCAGCAGCGGGACAGGGCTATGGACTGAAGCTTTCTTT,CASSGTGLWTEAFF
NA,TRBV9,NA,TRBJ1-2,15,TGTGCCAGCAGCGTAGGAGGAAGACAGGTATATGGCTACACCTTC,CASSVGGRQVYGYTF
NA,TRBV19,NA,TRBJ2-6,15,TGTGCCAGTAGTATCGGAGGGTCTGGGGCCAACGTCCTGACTTTC,CASSIGGSGANVLTF
NA,TRBV2,TRBD2,TRBJ2-1,19,TGTGCCAGCAGAGACCCGACTAGCGGGGGGGCCATTTTTAACAATGAGCAGTTCTTC,CASRDPTSGGAIFNNEQFF
NA,TRBV5-6,TRBD1,TRBJ1-2,15,TGTGCCAGCAGCACGGACAGGGGGACTAACTATGGCTACACCTTC,CASSTDRGTNYGYTF
NA,TRBV19,NA,TRBJ1-2,16,TGTGCCAGTACCAGCGTTTGGGGAGGGCTGGTGAATGGCTACACCTTC,CASTSVWGGLVNGYTF
NA,TRBV5-1,TRBD2,TRBJ2-5,16,TGCGCCAGCAGCTCGGCGCTAGCGGGGGGGCGGGAGACCCAGTACTTC,CASSSALAGGRETQYF
once,TRBV5-1,TRBD2,TRBJ2-1,16,TGCGCCAGCAGATCCGGGACTAGCGGGGGGGCGAATGAGCAGTTCTTC,CASRSGTSGGANEQFF
NA,TRBV30,TRBD2,TRBJ2-3,15,TGTGCCTGGGTGTTAGCGGGGGGGAGCACAGATACGCAGTATTTT,CAWVLAGGSTDTQYF
NA,TRBV19,NA,TRBJ1-2,13,TGTGCCAGTAGGGACAGTGCTAACTATGGCTACACCTTC,CASRDSANYGYTF